The rows below give T cell receptor beta chains drawn from one sample of a study of T cell responses to AZD1222 COVID-19 vaccine. The repertoire was sequenced with immunoSEQ multiplex PCR; TCRdb's copy has only in-frame clones and lacks some. The sample shows 92,000 or so clones, about 91% of them seen only once. The material sequenced was peripheral blood, taken 28 days after the second AZD1222 dose. The receptors shown here come from an adult who received the AZD1222 COVID-19 vaccine. The CDR3 runs from the conserved cysteine through the conserved F or W. D genes are given only for firm matches. Clone size, where shown, is once, few, many, or a class for clones that have expanded.

V,size,J,D,DNA,CDR3
TRBV13,-,TRBJ2-1,-,TGTGCCAGCAGCTTAGGACTAGAGACTTACAATGAGCAGTTCTTC,CASSLGLETYNEQFF
TRBV7-2,few,TRBJ1-2,TRBD1,TGTGCCAGCAGCGGAGGCGTCGGGACAGGGAAGAGCTATGGCTACACCTTC,CASSGGVGTGKSYGYTF
TRBV28,-,TRBJ1-5,-,TGTGCCAGCAGTTTCCGCCAGGTCAATCAGCCCCAGCATTTT,CASSFRQVNQPQHF
TRBV29-1,-,TRBJ1-2,-,TGCAGCGTTGATGTAGCTAACTATGGCTACACCTTC,CSVDVANYGYTF
TRBV7-9,-,TRBJ1-2,-,TGTGCCAGCAGCCTAGGGACGGACTTCTATGGCTACACCTTC,CASSLGTDFYGYTF
TRBV28,-,TRBJ1-4,TRBD1,TGTGCCAGCAGTTTGACAGGGACAACTAATGAAAAACTGTTTTTT,CASSLTGTTNEKLFF
TRBV5-5,few,TRBJ2-2,TRBD2,TGTGCCAGCAGCCCGCGGGGGAACCCGAACACCGGGGAGCTGTTTTTT,CASSPRGNPNTGELFF
TRBV29-1,once,TRBJ2-7,-,TGCAGCGTTGTAGAGGGCCTCACCGAGCAGTACTTC,CSVVEGLTEQYF
TRBV7-2,-,TRBJ2-2,TRBD2,TGTGCCAGCAGCCCCATAGCGGGGGGGAACACCGGGGAGCTGTTTTTT,CASSPIAGGNTGELFF
TRBV5-1,-,TRBJ1-4,TRBD1,TGCGCCAGCAGGCGTACTTCCGGGACAGGTTTCTTTTTT,CASRRTSGTGFFF
TRBV5-1,few,TRBJ2-7,TRBD1,TGCGCCAGCACACGGGACAGGGGGAGAGAGCAGTACTTC,CASTRDRGREQYF
TRBV7-3,-,TRBJ1-1,-,TGTGCCAGCAGCTTAGTCGGGCATACTCAGGGGTTCTTT,CASSLVGHTQGFF
TRBV7-3,-,TRBJ2-3,-,TGTGCCAGCAGCTCCTGGGGGCTGAGCACAGATACGCAGTATTTT,CASSSWGLSTDTQYF
TRBV25-1,-,TRBJ1-5,-,TGTGCCAGCAGTGAATATCGTAGCAATCAGCCCCAGCATTTT,CASSEYRSNQPQHF
TRBV7-3,-,TRBJ1-5,-,TGTGCCAGCAGCCCAAAATGGGGCGGCCAGAGCAATCAGCCCCAGCATTTT,CASSPKWGGQSNQPQHF
TRBV10-3,-,TRBJ2-1,TRBD1,TGTGCCATCACTCCGGGACAGGGCACCGATGAGCAGTTCTTC,CAITPGQGTDEQFF
TRBV19,-,TRBJ1-1,TRBD1,TGTGCCAGTAGTGCCTTGACAGGGGCCGACATGAACACTGAAGCTTTCTTT,CASSALTGADMNTEAFF
TRBV5-1,-,TRBJ1-5,TRBD1,TGCGCCAGCAGCCACGACAGGGGTCTCAATCAGCCCCAGCATTTT,CASSHDRGLNQPQHF
TRBV6-5,-,TRBJ1-1,TRBD1,TGTGCCAGCAGGGGACAGGGGGCAGTGAACACTGAAGCTTTCTTT,CASRGQGAVNTEAFF
TRBV27,-,TRBJ1-1,TRBD1,TGTGCCAGCAGGGGACAGGGACGTACTGAAGCTTTCTTT,CASRGQGRTEAFF
TRBV11-3,-,TRBJ2-7,-,TGTGCCAGCAGCTTAGGGGGACCTACCGAGCAGTACTTC,CASSLGGPTEQYF
TRBV5-1,-,TRBJ2-1,TRBD1,TGCGCCAGCAGCGCACACCAGGGGGTGGTCTACAATGAGCAGTTCTTC,CASSAHQGVVYNEQFF
TRBV12-3/TRBV12-4,-,TRBJ1-1,-,TGTGCCAGCAGCCCTTACCCGAACACTGAAGCTTTCTTT,CASSPYPNTEAFF
TRBV7-3,-,TRBJ1-2,-,TGTGCCAGCAGCTTAAACCCAGGGCCAACAGGCTACACCTTC,CASSLNPGPTGYTF